A single sample gave rise to the 30 T cell receptor beta chains below, sequenced in a study of blood T cell repertoires in COVID-19 (dated by TCRdb to the early 2020s). The library came from the immunoSEQ multiplex PCR assay. Drawn from immuneACCESS, this table holds only the in-frame rearrangements with V and J called that TCRdb kept. Clones are partly lost; checked studies trace under half to an unresolved V gene and leave the rest unexplained. The table for this sample lists about 110,000 clones; roughly 85% of them were counted only once. Of the sample, 15% to 20% falls within the top ten clones. The sequenced material came from peripheral blood. These receptors all come from a woman older than 75 with active or convalescent COVID-19.

The chain has TRBV3-1 (or the pseudogene TRBV3-2) and TRBJ1-4; no firm D call. Germline values: CDR1 LGHDT, CDR2 YNNKEL (reference sequence). V lost 1 base, J lost 3 bases, and 9 bases lay in between. The CDR3 contains 15 residues. The CDR3 DNA sequence: TGTGCCAGCAGCCAAGTCGTGTTTGCTAATGAAAAACTGTTTTTT. Its protein is CASSQVVFANEKLFF.

The chain joins TRBV11-1 to TRBJ2-1; 8 positions match TRBD2. The length of the CDR3 is 14 residues. From germline, CDR1 is SGHAT and CDR2 FQDESV (reference sequence). J was trimmed by 4 bases and V by 5 bases; bases with no gene match: 4. CDR3 loop: CASSQRGKYNEQFF. CDR3 nucleotides: TGTGCCAGCAGCCAGCGGGGGAAATACAATGAGCAGTTCTTC.

The chain recombines TRBV4-2 with TRBJ1-2; 7 bases map to TRBD1. The CDR3 contains 15 residues. CDR1 is LGHNA and CDR2 is YNFKEQ in the germline V gene. V shed 0 bases, J shed 5 bases, and the junction held 6 bases outside the gene matches. The CDR3 bases are TGTGCCAGCAGCCAAGACACAGGGGCGGATTATGGCTACACCTTC. Its protein product is CASSQDTGADYGYTF.

The chain is built from TRBV7-8 and TRBJ2-3; 7 nucleotides agree with TRBD1. Per the germline V gene, CDR1 is SGHVS and CDR2 is FQNEAQ. The V and J ends lost 5 bases and 4 bases, in that order; junction bases with no gene match: 6. The CDR3 totals 14 residues. CDR3 bases: TGTGCCAGCAGCCAAGACAGGGTCGCAGATACGCAGTATTTT. The encoded protein is CASSQDRVADTQYF.

The V and J genes are TRBV20-1 and TRBJ2-5; the D is unclear. The CDR3 totals 10 residues. Trimming removed 6 bases from V and 4 bases from J, with 6 bases in between. The germline V gene has CDR1 DFQATT and CDR2 SNEGSKA (reference sequence). CDR3 in DNA: TGCAGTGCATCCGGAGAGACCCAGTACTTC. As protein: CSASGETQYF.

This clone has only a few counts. The V and J genes are TRBV5-1 and TRBJ2-1; a possible D gene is TRBD2 (5 bases). V was clipped by 1 base and J by 13 bases, with 18 bases between them. The germline V gene has CDR1 SGHRS and CDR2 YFSETQ. CDR3 length equals 14 residues. The CDR3 protein is CASSLSSSRVLQFF. Written as DNA, the CDR3 is TGCGCCAGCAGCTTGAGCTCTAGCCGAGTCCTACAGTTCTTC. Drawing the rest from reference TRBV5-1 and TRBJ2-1, the complete variable domain is KAGVTQTPRYLIKTRGQQVTLSCSPISGHRSVSWYQQTPGQGLQFLFEYFSETQRNKGNFPGRFSGRQFSNSRSEMNVSTLELGDSALYLCASSLSSSRVLQFFGPGTRLTVL.

The chain couples TRBV24-1 to TRBJ2-2; D is perhaps TRBD1 (6 bases). The CDR3 length is 14 residues. Trimming cost V 10 bases and J 4 bases, with 15 bases left between them. Germline values: CDR1 KGHDR, CDR2 SFDVKD. In DNA form, the CDR3 reads TGTGCCACTTCCGGGCCAGGGGCCACCGGGGAGCTGTTTTTT. Translated: CATSGPGATGELFF.

This sequence joins TRBV4-1 and TRBJ2-2; D is unresolved. Germline CDR1 is MGHRA and CDR2 is YSYEKL. This CDR3 comprises 16 residues. Trimming pared 5 bases from V and 3 bases from J, leaving 16 bases between. The CDR3 reads CASSSKAFPDTGELFF. The CDR3 coding sequence is TGCGCCAGCAGCTCTAAAGCCTTCCCGGACACCGGGGAGCTGTTTTTT.

The rearrangement joins TRBV6-5 to TRBJ2-3, with D perhaps TRBD2 (6 bases). The germline CDR1 and CDR2 sequences are MNHEY and SVGAGI. V was pared by 6 bases and J by 3 bases, with 10 bases between. This CDR3 has 13 amino acids. The CDR3 here is CASSGSWTDTQYF. The CDR3 nucleotides are TGTGCCAGCAGCGGGAGTTGGACAGATACGCAGTATTTT.

The chain uses TRBV20-1 and TRBJ2-5, with D maybe TRBD1 (5 bases). This CDR3 has 11 amino acids. CDR1 is DFQATT and CDR2 is SNEGSKA in the germline V gene (reference sequence). Between the trimmed V and J ends, which lost 6 bases and 9 bases, there was a span of 14 bases. DNA for the CDR3: TGCAGTGCCGATCTCCAGGGCGCCCAGTACTTC. This codes for CSADLQGAQYF.

Concerning this clone itself: At one of its ends the junction is not consistent with the germline gene, which may arise from a read error. The rearrangement uses TRBV7-3 and TRBJ1-2, with D perhaps matching TRBD1 (6 bases). Per germline, CDR1 SGHTA and CDR2 FQGTGA. This CDR3 spans 14 amino acids. CDR3 protein: CASSLNEGDGFTRF. CDR3 in DNA: TGTGCCAGCAGCTTAAATGAGGGGGACGGATTCACCCGCTTC.

V is TRBV6-2 or TRBV6-3 and J is TRBJ1-2; D not resolved. Looked up from germline, CDR1 is MNHEY and CDR2 is SVGEGT. The CDR3 contains 12 residues. Trimming removed 6 bases at V and 6 bases at J, with 11 bases between. The CDR3 sequence: CASSQTRDGYTF. DNA for the CDR3: TGTGCCAGCAGCCAGACCCGGGATGGCTACACCTTC.

This chain joins TRBV7-6 and TRBJ2-2; perhaps TRBD1 as D (6 bases). The V and J ends lost 5 bases and 2 bases respectively, with 18 bases between them. The CDR3 loop spans 17 amino acids. Looked up from germline, CDR1 is SGHVS and CDR2 is FNYEAQ. The CDR3 protein is CASSRLRGRTNTGELFF. DNA for the CDR3: TGTGCCAGCAGCCGACTCAGGGGACGGACAAACACCGGGGAGCTGTTTTTT.

The rearrangement links TRBV27 to TRBJ2-5; no definite D call. The CDR3 runs to 15 residues. V gave up 0 bases and J gave up 7 bases, with 15 bases separating them. In germline, CDR1 is MNHEY, CDR2 SMNVEV (reference sequence). The CDR3 loop reads CASSLSPGPGGTQYF. CDR3 DNA sequence: TGTGCCAGCAGTTTATCTCCCGGTCCGGGTGGGACCCAGTACTTC.

This chain joins TRBV7-6 and TRBJ2-5; D remains unclear. Trimming cost V 0 bases and J 7 bases, with 9 bases left between them. The CDR3 has 13 amino acids. Germline V lookup: CDR1 SGHVS, CDR2 FNYEAQ. The CDR3 protein is CASSLAPQVTQYF. In nucleotides, the CDR3 is TGTGCCAGCAGCTTAGCCCCGCAGGTGACCCAGTACTTC.

In this sample, this clone turned up once. This rearrangement joins TRBV5-1 to TRBJ1-1; TRBD1 agrees at 9 bases. V trimming: 4 bases; J trimming: 7 bases; junction bases outside the gene matches: 2. The CDR3 extends over 12 amino acids. CDR1 SGHRS and CDR2 YFSETQ come from the germline V gene. The DNA for the CDR3 is TGCGCCAGCAGCAAGGGACAGGGTGAAGCTTTCTTT. Translated, it gives CASSKGQGEAFF. Drawing the rest from reference TRBV5-1 and TRBJ1-1, the complete variable domain is KAGVTQTPRYLIKTRGQQVTLSCSPISGHRSVSWYQQTPGQGLQFLFEYFSETQRNKGNFPGRFSGRQFSNSRSEMNVSTLELGDSALYLCASSKGQGEAFFGQGTRLTVV.

Concerning this clone itself: In the same sample, other DNA sequences code for this CDR3. The chain uses TRBV18 and TRBJ1-2; D possibly corresponds to TRBD1 (5 bases). The CDR3 is 13 residues long. Germline CDR1 KGHSH, CDR2 LQKENI. Trimming shortened V by 2 bases and J by 1 base, and 5 bases separated the two germline ends. As DNA, the CDR3 is TGTGCCAGCTCACCAGACAGTAACTATGGCTACACCTTC. This gives the protein CASSPDSNYGYTF. Looking up the rest from reference TRBV18 and TRBJ1-2 gives the full variable domain: NAGVMQNPRHLVRRRGQEARLRCSPMKGHSHVYWYRQLPEEGLKFMVYLQKENIIDESGMPKERFSAEFPKEGPSILRIQQVVRGDSAAYFCASSPDSNYGYTFGSGTRLTVV.

J is TRBJ1-1 and V is TRBV12-3 or TRBV12-4; no firm D call. The CDR3 covers 13 residues. V gave up 6 bases and J gave up 1 base, with 9 bases separating them. CDR3 DNA sequence: TGTGCCAGCAGCTCAACAGAGAACACTGAAGCTTTCTTT. Translated, it gives CASSSTENTEAFF.

The chain links TRBV7-6 to TRBJ1-1; D call uncertain. Per germline, CDR1 SGHVS and CDR2 FNYEAQ. V dropped 5 bases and J dropped 0 bases, with 13 bases sitting between them. The CDR3 consists of 15 residues. Written as DNA, the CDR3 is TGTGCCAGCAGCCCGCCGGAGGGAGTGAACACTGAAGCTTTCTTT. Its translation: CASSPPEGVNTEAFF.

The J gene is TRBJ1-1, the V gene TRBV28; a weak D match, TRBD1 (6 bases). This CDR3 is 15 amino acids long. Germline V gene lookup returns CDR1 MDHEN and CDR2 SYDVKM. V was clipped by 4 bases and J by 3 bases, with 15 bases between them. CDR3 in amino acids: CASSSPQTGYTEAFF. CDR3 coding DNA: TGTGCCAGCAGTTCCCCCCAGACAGGCTACACTGAAGCTTTCTTT.

This clone was counted only a few times. This chain uses TRBV2 with TRBJ2-4; TRBD2 matches at 9 bases. Germline loops: CDR1 SNHLY, CDR2 FYNNEI. This CDR3 is 19 amino acids long. Trimming took 0 bases from V and 6 from J; bases not matched to a gene: 15. CDR3 in DNA: TGTGCCAGCAGTGAAGCGCTTCGTTTACTAGCGGGTATCCTAAACATTCAGTACTTC. Translation gives CASSEALRLLAGILNIQYF.

The gene calls are TRBV19 and TRBJ2-2, with D maybe TRBD1 (6 bases). Germline CDR1 LNHDA, CDR2 SQIVND (reference sequence). There are 19 residues in the CDR3. Trimming cost V 9 bases and J 2 bases, with 28 bases left between them. The CDR3 DNA is TGTGCCAGAAAACCGGGACACCGTCTCTGGGTCAATAACACCGGGGAGCTGTTTTTT. It specifies CARKPGHRLWVNNTGELFF.

This clone has a handful of counts. The chain carries TRBV5-4 and TRBJ2-1; 10 bases map to TRBD2. From germline, CDR1 is SGHNT and CDR2 YYREEE (reference sequence). The CDR3 loop spans 17 amino acids. Trimming took 2 bases from V and 9 from J; bases not matched to a gene: 14. Here the CDR3 reads CASSFNRGLALVGEQFF. CDR3 nucleotide sequence: TGTGCCAGCAGCTTCAATAGGGGACTAGCGCTCGTCGGTGAGCAGTTCTTC.

As DNA, the CDR3 is TGCGCCAGCAGCCGACAACCACCAGCGGGAGAGCGCACAGATACGCAGTATTTT. It yields the protein CASSRQPPAGERTDTQYF. The V call is TRBV5-1, the J call TRBJ2-3; 8 bases match TRBD2. V gave up 4 bases and J gave up 1 base; unmatched junction bases: 14. The CDR3 has 18 amino acids. Germline V CDR1 and CDR2: SGHRS, YFSETQ.

This rearrangement joins TRBV6-5 to TRBJ1-2; D is unclear. The germline V and J ends were trimmed by 7 bases and 6 bases, with 12 bases remaining between them. The CDR3 length is 12 residues. Per the germline V gene, CDR1 is MNHEY and CDR2 is SVGAGI. CDR3: CASTRQWHGYTF. Here the CDR3 DNA reads TGTGCCAGCACCCGACAATGGCATGGCTACACCTTC.

The rearrangement links TRBV7-3 to TRBJ2-7; tentative D call: TRBD2 (6 bases). The CDR3 contains 14 residues. Deletions cut 1 base from V and 5 bases from J, with 12 bases between. Germline V gene sequence: CDR1 SGHTA, CDR2 FQGTGA. CDR3 DNA sequence: TGTGCCAGCAGCTTAAACGGCGGGGTCGACGAGCAGTACTTC. It codes for CASSLNGGVDEQYF.

The CDR3 reads CASSHLIADSYEQYF. The CDR3 region has the DNA TGTGCCAGCAGCCATCTAATAGCGGACTCCTACGAGCAGTACTTC. The chain combines TRBV28 with TRBJ2-7, with a weak D call TRBD2 (6 bases). Trimming removed 6 bases at V and 0 bases at J, with 15 bases between. The V gene's germline CDR1 is MDHEN and CDR2 SYDVKM. The CDR3 extends over 15 amino acids. The entire variable domain, with the rest obtained from reference TRBV28 and TRBJ2-7, is as follows: DVKVTQSSRYLVKRTGEKVFLECVQDMDHENMFWYRQDPGLGLRLIYFSYDVKMKEKGDIPEGYSVSREKKERFSLILESASTNQTSMYLCASSHLIADSYEQYFGPGTRLTVT.

In its sample, this clone was seen a few times. This rearrangement joins TRBV7-7 to TRBJ2-7; perhaps TRBD2 as D (5 bases). The CDR3 is 15 amino acids. Trimming cost V 3 bases and J 0 bases, with 12 bases left between them. Germline CDR1 reads SSHAT; CDR2 reads FNYEAQ (reference sequence). CDR3 DNA: TGTGCCAGCAGCTTCCAGGTGGGAGACTCCTACGAGCAGTACTTC. Translation: CASSFQVGDSYEQYF.

The V call is TRBV18, the J call TRBJ2-7; possibly TRBD1 for D (5 bases). This CDR3 has 15 amino acids. The V gene's germline CDR1 is KGHSH and CDR2 LQKENI. V lost 0 bases to trimming and J lost 0 bases, with 9 bases between them. The CDR3 loop reads CASSPPDRGSYEQYF. The CDR3 DNA sequence: TGTGCCAGCTCACCACCGGATAGGGGCTCCTACGAGCAGTACTTC.

This clone was observed a few times. The V and J genes are TRBV7-6 and TRBJ2-7; the D is unclear. The CDR3 consists of 15 residues. CDR1 is SGHVS and CDR2 is FNYEAQ in the germline V gene. Trimming removed 1 base at V and 3 bases at J, with 13 bases between. CDR3 sequence: CASSLGVYPGYEQYF. For the CDR3, the DNA is TGTGCCAGCAGCTTAGGGGTTTATCCAGGCTACGAGCAGTACTTC. Full variable domain (outside the CDR3, taken from reference TRBV7-6 and TRBJ2-7): GAGVSQSPRYKVTKRGQDVALRCDPISGHVSLYWYRQALGQGPEFLTYFNYEAQQDKSGLPNDRFSAERPEGSISTLTIQRTEQRDSAMYRCASSLGVYPGYEQYFGPGTRLTVT.